These T cell receptor beta chains were read from a single sample in a study of a mutant IDH1 vaccine in newly diagnosed glioma. Profiling relied on immunoSEQ multiplex PCR, and the TCRdb table lists in-frame clones only, not all of them. The sample lists about 82,000 clones, almost 85% seen once, with roughly 2% in the top ten. Their antigens are not known. This specimen was PBMCs, taken from a glioma patient whose treatment included an IDH1 peptide vaccine. These receptors were taken from a man between 25 and 39 years old with glioma. Some clones in this sample may be carry-over from other donors' samples. The CDR3 runs from the conserved cysteine through the conserved F or W. A D gene is named only where the DNA matches it firmly. Where a row states a size, it is once, few, many or the class of an expanded clone; other rows omit it.

D | size | J | V | DNA | CDR3
TRBD1 | - | TRBJ2-5 | TRBV19 | TGTGCCAGTAGTATACAGGGGGAAGGGACCCAGTACTTC | CASSIQGEGTQYF
- | - | TRBJ2-3 | TRBV5-5 | TGTGCCAGCAGTGGCGACAGGGTGCGGGGAGATACGCAGTATTTT | CASSGDRVRGDTQYF
TRBD1 | - | TRBJ1-1 | TRBV6-6 | TGTGCCAGCAGTTACGAGGGGGCCACTGAAGCTTTCTTT | CASSYEGATEAFF
- | - | TRBJ1-2 | TRBV15 | TGTGCCACCAGCAGAGATGGGCAGGGTCATGGCTACACCTTC | CATSRDGQGHGYTF
- | - | TRBJ2-1 | TRBV27 | TGTGCCAGCAGTTCGACAAGGCGGGGCACCTACAATGAGCAGTTCTTC | CASSSTRRGTYNEQFF
- | - | TRBJ2-7 | TRBV27 | TGTGCCAGCAGTTTGGGATTGGGGATCTACGAGCAGTACTTC | CASSLGLGIYEQYF
TRBD1 | - | TRBJ2-3 | TRBV5-4 | TGTGCCAGCAGCCCGACAGGGGGCCCAGATACGCAGTATTTT | CASSPTGGPDTQYF
TRBD1 | - | TRBJ1-2 | TRBV19 | TGTGCCAGTAGTATATACTCGGGACAGAAAGACTATGGCTACACCTTC | CASSIYSGQKDYGYTF
- | - | TRBJ1-2 | TRBV30 | TGTGCCTGGCATAAGAGGGTTCATGGCGTCGGCTACACCTTC | CAWHKRVHGVGYTF
TRBD1 | - | TRBJ1-2 | TRBV18 | TGTGCCAGCTCACCACTAAAGACAGGGGGCTCGTTGGGCGGCTACACCTTC | CASSPLKTGGSLGGYTF
TRBD2 | - | TRBJ2-1 | TRBV5-5 | TGTGCCAGCAGCTTGGCTAGCGGGAGCACCTACAATGAGCAGTTCTTC | CASSLASGSTYNEQFF
TRBD1 | - | TRBJ2-7 | TRBV2 | TGTGCCAGCAGGACAGGGGGATATGAGCAGTACTTC | CASRTGGYEQYF
TRBD2 | - | TRBJ2-1 | TRBV6-4 | TGTGCCAGCAGTGCGGTTTGGCGGGGGGATGAGCAGTTCTTC | CASSAVWRGDEQFF
TRBD2 | - | TRBJ2-1 | TRBV4-3 | TGCGCCAGCAGCCAAGGACTAGCGGGAAGGAATGAGCAGTTCTTC | CASSQGLAGRNEQFF
- | - | TRBJ1-1 | TRBV4-2 | TGTGCCAGCAGCCAAGGACGGGAGAACACTGAAGCTTTCTTT | CASSQGRENTEAFF
TRBD1 | - | TRBJ2-6 | TRBV7-9 | TGTGCCAGCAGCCCTAGGACAGGGGGAAGCTCTGGGGCCAACGTCCTGACTTTC | CASSPRTGGSSGANVLTF
TRBD1 | - | TRBJ2-5 | TRBV5-4 | TGTGCCAGCAGCGCCCAGGGACAGCAAGAGACCCAGTACTTC | CASSAQGQQETQYF
TRBD1 | - | TRBJ2-7 | TRBV7-8 | TGTGCCAGCAGCTTAGGCCGGACAGGGCCCATCCACGAGCAGTACTTC | CASSLGRTGPIHEQYF
TRBD1 | - | TRBJ1-3 | TRBV9 | TGTGCCAGCAGCGCCTTACCGGGACAGGGTCTCTCTGGAAACACCATATATTTT | CASSALPGQGLSGNTIYF
- | - | TRBJ2-2 | TRBV9 | TGTGCCAGCAGCGTAGACGGGGGTCATTCAACCGGGGAGCTGTTTTTT | CASSVDGGHSTGELFF
TRBD1 | - | TRBJ2-7 | TRBV4-1 | TGCGCCAGCAGCCGGGGGACAGGGGACTACGAGCAGTACTTC | CASSRGTGDYEQYF
TRBD1 | - | TRBJ1-1 | TRBV5-1 | TGCGCCAGCAGCCCCATGGGACAGGGGGCTGGAGGAACTGAAGCTTTCTTT | CASSPMGQGAGGTEAFF
- | - | TRBJ1-2 | TRBV7-2 | TGTGCCAGCAGCCAAGGTGGGAGGTCGAACTATGGCTACACCTTC | CASSQGGRSNYGYTF
- | - | TRBJ2-3 | TRBV9 | TGTGCCAGCAGCGTAGCCTCTCTCGGAGATACGCAGTATTTT | CASSVASLGDTQYF
TRBD1 | - | TRBJ2-1 | TRBV23-1 | TGCGCCAGCTCCGACAGGGGGCGCAGGGTTGAGCAGTTCTTC | CASSDRGRRVEQFF
- | - | TRBJ2-5 | TRBV4-1 | TGCGCCAGCAGCCAAGATCTACAGGGCCAAGAGACCCAGTACTTC | CASSQDLQGQETQYF
TRBD1 | - | TRBJ1-1 | TRBV27 | TGTGCCAGCAGTTCCCGGGACAGGGACGACGAAGCTTTCTTT | CASSSRDRDDEAFF
- | - | TRBJ1-1 | TRBV5-4 | TGTGCCAGCAGCTTGGACAGGGAATACACTGAAGCTTTCTTT | CASSLDREYTEAFF
- | - | TRBJ1-5 | TRBV28 | TGTGCCAGCAGTTTCCCCAGTGGGGTGAGCAATCAGCCCCAGCATTTT | CASSFPSGVSNQPQHF
- | - | TRBJ2-7 | TRBV4-3 | TGCGCCAGCAGCCAAGAAGGATCGGGACACCTACCTTACGAGCAGTACTTC | CASSQEGSGHLPYEQYF
- | - | TRBJ1-1 | TRBV19 | TGTGCCAGTAACCGTCCGGGACAAAGGAACACTGAAGCTTTCTTT | CASNRPGQRNTEAFF
TRBD2 | - | TRBJ2-5 | TRBV5-4 | TGTGCCAGCAGCTTACCGGGACTATATGCCCAAGAGACCCAGTACTTC | CASSLPGLYAQETQYF
- | - | TRBJ2-1 | TRBV2 | TGTGCCAGCAGTCCTGACAATGAGCAGTTCTTC | CASSPDNEQFF
TRBD1 | - | TRBJ2-1 | TRBV7-9 | TGTGCCAGCAGCAGGGACAGATACAATGAGCAGTTCTTC | CASSRDRYNEQFF
- | - | TRBJ1-5 | TRBV7-9 | TGTGCCAGCAGCTTAGACAGGCAAGGAAACAATCAGCCCCAGCATTTT | CASSLDRQGNNQPQHF
- | - | TRBJ1-5 | TRBV6-1 | TGTGCCAGTGCTCAGGAATGGGACCAGCCCCAGCATTTT | CASAQEWDQPQHF
TRBD1 | - | TRBJ1-5 | TRBV28 | TGTGCCAGCAGAACACCCTACAGGGGTCTTAGTACTTTT | CASRTPYRGLSTF
- | - | TRBJ2-7 | TRBV9 | TGTGCCAGCAGCCGGGACGCCGGCTACGAGCAGTACTTC | CASSRDAGYEQYF
- | - | TRBJ2-1 | TRBV2 | TGTGCCAGCAGTGTCCTCAACCACAATGAGCAGTTCTTC | CASSVLNHNEQFF
TRBD1 | - | TRBJ1-1 | TRBV2 | TGTGCCAGCAGCACCCCGGGACAGGGAGATACAATGAACACTGAAGCTTTCTTT | CASSTPGQGDTMNTEAFF
- | - | TRBJ2-2 | TRBV30 | TGTGCCTGGAGTGTGGTATCCGGGGGAGCCTCCGGGGAGCTGTTTTTT | CAWSVVSGGASGELFF
- | - | TRBJ1-5 | TRBV30 | TGTGCCTGGAGAGCCAAGGACGGCTACAATCAGCCCCAGCATTTT | CAWRAKDGYNQPQHF
- | - | TRBJ1-1 | TRBV6-1 | TGTGCCAGCAGTTTGGAGGGACGGAACACTGAAGCTTTCTTT | CASSLEGRNTEAFF
- | - | TRBJ1-1 | TRBV19 | TGTGCCAGTTCGTACAAGTTGAACACTGAAGCTTTCTTT | CASSYKLNTEAFF
- | - | TRBJ1-1 | TRBV10-3 | TGTGCCATCAGTAACCTAAACAGGGACACTGAAGCTTTCTTT | CAISNLNRDTEAFF
- | - | TRBJ1-5 | TRBV6-5 | TGTGCCAGCAGTCCCAGGCGCCACAATCAGCCCCAGCATTTT | CASSPRRHNQPQHF
- | - | TRBJ2-1 | TRBV28 | TGTGCCAGCAGTTTTTCCCCCCGACTAGTATCACTGGACTACAATGAGCAGTTCTTC | CASSFSPRLVSLDYNEQFF
- | - | TRBJ2-3 | TRBV5-1 | TGCGCCAGCAGCTTGGCTAGTTTGGATACGCAGTATTTT | CASSLASLDTQYF
- | - | TRBJ1-2 | TRBV30 | TGTGCCTGGAGTCCCCGGGGGTGGGACTATGGCTACACCTTC | CAWSPRGWDYGYTF
- | - | TRBJ2-7 | TRBV7-9 | TGTGCCAGCAGCTTCGGAGAGTCCTACGAGCAGTGCTTC | CASSFGESYEQCF
- | - | TRBJ1-4 | TRBV18 | TGTGCCAGCTCACCAGCCCTAAGGGGAACTAATGAAAAACTGTTTTTT | CASSPALRGTNEKLFF
- | once | TRBJ1-2 | TRBV6-1 | TGTGCCAGCAGTGAAGCGGGGTATGGCTACACCTTC | CASSEAGYGYTF
- | once | TRBJ2-1 | TRBV5-1 | TGCGCCAGCAGCTTGAGTCAGACCCGCTCCAATGAGCAGTTCTTC | CASSLSQTRSNEQFF
TRBD1 | - | TRBJ1-4 | TRBV25-1 | TGTGCCAGCGGACTACAGGGGGCGAATGTTGAAAAACTGTTTTTT | CASGLQGANVEKLFF
- | - | TRBJ2-1 | TRBV7-2 | TGTGCCAGCAGCTTACAGGGTAATCTCTACAATGAGCAGTTCTTC | CASSLQGNLYNEQFF